This T cell receptor (beta chain) was captured by sequencing in a study of control samples from healthy donors and cancer patients. The protocol was immunoSEQ multiplex PCR, while the TCRdb copy is restricted to in-frame clones and leaves out a portion. Of some 120,000 clones in the sample, approximately 93% were seen once. What was sequenced was blood. This receptor was identified in a man aged 30 to 45 in good health.

The DNA for the CDR3 is TGTGCCAGCAGCCCCTGGGACAGCTACGAGCAGTACTTC. Translated, it gives CASSPWDSYEQYF. The chain combines TRBV7-8 with TRBJ2-7; TRBD1 agrees at 7 bases. CDR3 length equals 13 residues. Trimming took 5 bases from V and 3 from J; bases not matched to a gene: 4. Per the germline V gene, CDR1 is SGHVS and CDR2 is FQNEAQ.